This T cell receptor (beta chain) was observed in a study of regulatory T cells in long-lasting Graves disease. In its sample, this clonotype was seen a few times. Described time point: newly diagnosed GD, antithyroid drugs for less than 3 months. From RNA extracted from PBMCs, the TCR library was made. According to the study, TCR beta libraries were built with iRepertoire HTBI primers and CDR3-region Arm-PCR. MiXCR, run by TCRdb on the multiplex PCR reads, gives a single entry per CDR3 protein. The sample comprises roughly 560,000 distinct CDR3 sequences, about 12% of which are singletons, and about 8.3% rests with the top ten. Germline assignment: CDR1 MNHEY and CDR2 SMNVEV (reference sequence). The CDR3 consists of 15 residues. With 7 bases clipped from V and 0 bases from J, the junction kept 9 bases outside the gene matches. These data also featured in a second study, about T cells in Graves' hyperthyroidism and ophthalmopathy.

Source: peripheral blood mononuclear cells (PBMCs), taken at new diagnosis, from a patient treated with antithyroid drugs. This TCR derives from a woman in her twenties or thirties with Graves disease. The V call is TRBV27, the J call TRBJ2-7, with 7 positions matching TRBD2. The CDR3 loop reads CASTPGSGTSYEQYF. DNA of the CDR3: TGTGCCAGCACTCCCGGGAGCGGGACCTCCTACGAGCAGTACTTC.